Listed below are T cell receptor beta chains from one sample, sequenced in a study of cytomegalovirus exposure and HLA in healthy donors. The protocol was immunoSEQ multiplex PCR, while the TCRdb copy is restricted to in-frame clones and leaves out a portion. The profile shows around 53,000 clones, around 72% of them singletons. Sequenced material: PBMCs. Receptors originate from a man between 18 and 29 years old in good health and CMV-seronegative. The CDR3 runs from the conserved cysteine through the conserved F or W. Fields, in order: CDR3 length, clone size, V gene, J gene, D gene, CDR3 protein, CDR3 DNA. D genes are given only for firm matches. Clone sizes are given selectively: once, few, many, or a class where the clone is expanded.

len: 15; abundance: NA; v_gene: TRBV4-3; j_gene: TRBJ1-2; d_gene: NA; CDR3aa: CASSQDRQISYGYTF; CDR3nt: TGCGCCAGCAGCCAAGATCGACAGATCAGCTATGGCTACACCTTC
len: 15; abundance: few; v_gene: TRBV15; j_gene: TRBJ1-2; d_gene: NA; CDR3aa: CATSRLTQGNYGYTF; CDR3nt: TGTGCCACCAGCAGGTTGACCCAGGGGAACTATGGCTACACCTTC
len: 11; abundance: few; v_gene: TRBV6-5; j_gene: TRBJ1-1; d_gene: NA; CDR3aa: CASGRGTEAFF; CDR3nt: TGTGCCAGCGGGAGGGGCACTGAAGCTTTCTTT
len: 13; abundance: NA; v_gene: TRBV9; j_gene: TRBJ2-1; d_gene: NA; CDR3aa: CASSVEEGNEQFF; CDR3nt: TGTGCCAGCAGCGTGGAGGAGGGCAATGAGCAGTTCTTC
len: 14; abundance: NA; v_gene: TRBV28; j_gene: TRBJ2-7; d_gene: TRBD2; CDR3aa: CASSLTQRDQEQYF; CDR3nt: TGTGCCAGCAGTTTAACTCAGCGGGATCAAGAGCAGTACTTC
len: 15; abundance: NA; v_gene: TRBV7-2; j_gene: TRBJ2-5; d_gene: TRBD1; CDR3aa: CASSQLGQVRETQYF; CDR3nt: TGTGCCAGCAGCCAATTGGGACAGGTTCGGGAGACCCAGTACTTC
len: 14; abundance: NA; v_gene: TRBV27; j_gene: TRBJ1-6; d_gene: NA; CDR3aa: CASSFRGGNSPLHF; CDR3nt: TGTGCCAGCAGTTTCCGAGGGGGTAATTCACCCCTCCACTTT
len: 15; abundance: few; v_gene: TRBV29-1; j_gene: TRBJ2-1; d_gene: NA; CDR3aa: CSVGRDTLSYNEQFF; CDR3nt: TGCAGCGTTGGGCGCGACACGCTCTCCTACAATGAGCAGTTCTTC
len: 10; abundance: NA; v_gene: TRBV27; j_gene: TRBJ2-7; d_gene: NA; CDR3aa: CLGDTYEQYF; CDR3nt: TGTTTAGGGGACACCTACGAGCAGTACTTC
len: 19; abundance: NA; v_gene: TRBV10-3; j_gene: TRBJ2-1; d_gene: TRBD2; CDR3aa: CAISESIRPSGISYNEQFF; CDR3nt: TGTGCCATCAGTGAGTCGATTCGGCCTAGCGGGATCTCCTACAATGAGCAGTTCTTC
len: 15; abundance: NA; v_gene: TRBV2; j_gene: TRBJ1-2; d_gene: TRBD1; CDR3aa: CASRTLGQGGYGYTF; CDR3nt: TGTGCCAGCAGGACTTTGGGACAGGGAGGCTATGGCTACACCTTC
len: 14; abundance: NA; v_gene: TRBV7-3; j_gene: TRBJ1-1; d_gene: TRBD1; CDR3aa: CASSWGQVGTEAFF; CDR3nt: TGTGCCAGCAGCTGGGGACAGGTGGGGACTGAAGCTTTCTTT
len: 12; abundance: few; v_gene: TRBV5-1; j_gene: TRBJ2-7; d_gene: NA; CDR3aa: CASSSAAYEQYF; CDR3nt: TGCGCCAGCAGCTCCGCTGCGTACGAGCAGTACTTC
len: 16; abundance: few; v_gene: TRBV6-1; j_gene: TRBJ2-6; d_gene: NA; CDR3aa: CASSEIEVTGANVLTF; CDR3nt: TGTGCCAGCAGTGAAATCGAGGTAACTGGGGCCAACGTCCTGACTTTC
len: 15; abundance: NA; v_gene: TRBV14; j_gene: TRBJ2-1; d_gene: NA; CDR3aa: CASSQSAGRVDEQFF; CDR3nt: TGTGCCAGCAGCCAATCAGCGGGCCGGGTCGATGAGCAGTTCTTC
len: 15; abundance: NA; v_gene: TRBV6-1; j_gene: TRBJ1-1; d_gene: NA; CDR3aa: CASSEVGTGWDKAFF; CDR3nt: TGTGCCAGCAGTGAAGTTGGAACAGGTTGGGATAAAGCTTTCTTT